This TCR beta chain comes out of a study of cytomegalovirus exposure and HLA in healthy donors. Points on this clone: Its antigen is undetermined.

The PCR used 60 Vbeta and 13 Jbeta primers. Here immunoSEQ multiplex PCR was the method, and the copy in TCRdb shows in-frame clones only, minus some. The table has around 180,000 clones, about four fifths seen once. Trimming cost V 3 bases and J 2 bases; bases outside gene matches: 6. The CDR3 spans 15 residues. CDR1 and CDR2 (germline): SGDLS, YYNGEE. Study-level findings and limits: An analysis was carried out later, and it reportedly showed fewer N-insertions in an Asian-associated ancestry cluster than the approximately 700-donor mean.

The sample consisted of PBMCs. The chain has TRBV9 and TRBJ2-7, with 9 bases matching TRBD1. The receptor comes from a girl aged 5 to 17 in good health and CMV-seropositive. The CDR3 is CASSAGGTGTYEQYF. CDR3 DNA sequence: TGTGCCAGCAGCGCTGGGGGGACAGGGACCTACGAGCAGTACTTC.